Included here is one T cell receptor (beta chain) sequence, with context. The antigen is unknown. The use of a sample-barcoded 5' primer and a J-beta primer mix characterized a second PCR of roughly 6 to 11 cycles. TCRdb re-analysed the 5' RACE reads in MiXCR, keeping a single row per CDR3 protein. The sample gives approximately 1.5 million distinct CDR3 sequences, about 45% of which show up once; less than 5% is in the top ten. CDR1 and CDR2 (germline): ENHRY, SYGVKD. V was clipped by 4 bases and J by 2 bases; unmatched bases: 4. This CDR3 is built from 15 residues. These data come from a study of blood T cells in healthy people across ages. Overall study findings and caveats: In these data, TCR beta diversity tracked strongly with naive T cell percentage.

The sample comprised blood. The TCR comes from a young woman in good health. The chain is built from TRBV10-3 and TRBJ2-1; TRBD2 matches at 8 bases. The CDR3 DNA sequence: TGTGCCATCAGTGGAAGCGGGGGAACCTACAATGAGCAGTTCTTC. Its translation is CAISGSGGTYNEQFF.